Listed below are T cell receptor beta chains from one sample, sequenced in a study of blood T cell repertoires in COVID-19. Repertoires were generated with immunoSEQ multiplex PCR, while TCRdb's copy carries only in-frame clones and drops some. The data hold 250,000 to 300,000 clones, with approximately 85% observed a single time. What was sequenced was PBMCs or T cells enriched from blood (not recorded which). The receptors derive from a woman in her forties or fifties who had recovered from COVID-19. CDR3s include the opening cysteine and the closing phenylalanine or tryptophan. Fields, in order: J gene, V gene, clone size, D gene, CDR3 protein, CDR3 DNA. The D gene is left open where the match is weak. Only some rows state a clone size, as once, few, many or a class for expanded clones.

TRBJ2-2 | TRBV19 | . | TRBD2 | CASKTGGVVAGELFF | TGTGCCAGTAAGACGGGAGGGGTGGTAGCCGGGGAGCTGTTTTTT
TRBJ2-7 | TRBV6-5 | . | TRBD1 | CASSSPGQGHYEQYF | TGTGCCAGCAGTTCACCGGGACAGGGCCATTACGAGCAGTACTTC
TRBJ2-1 | TRBV30 | . | . | CAWQKVLANEQFF | TGTGCCTGGCAGAAGGTACTAGCCAATGAGCAGTTCTTC
TRBJ2-5 | TRBV18 | . | . | CASSPGGETQYF | TGTGCCAGCTCACCCGGGGGTGAGACCCAGTACTTC
TRBJ1-2 | TRBV7-9 | . | . | CASSSTRQGRGYTF | TGTGCCAGCAGCTCCACCCGGCAGGGTCGGGGCTACACCTTC
TRBJ1-5 | TRBV6-5 | . | TRBD1 | CASRPGQDRNQPQHF | TGTGCCAGCAGGCCCGGACAGGACCGGAATCAGCCCCAGCATTTT
TRBJ2-4 | TRBV28 | . | TRBD1 | CASRGQGTNIQYF | TGTGCCAGCAGGGGACAGGGTACAAACATTCAGTACTTC
TRBJ2-2 | TRBV18 | . | TRBD1 | CASSRQGPPGELFF | TGTGCCAGCTCACGACAGGGCCCCCCCGGGGAGCTGTTTTTT
TRBJ1-1 | TRBV9 | . | . | CASSVGLAVDTEAFF | TGTGCCAGCAGCGTAGGGCTGGCAGTGGACACTGAAGCTTTCTTT
TRBJ2-1 | TRBV19 | few | . | CASSIQVRNEQFF | TGTGCCAGTAGTATACAGGTTCGAAATGAGCAGTTCTTC
TRBJ1-6 | TRBV18 | . | . | CASSPDSNSPLHF | TGTGCCAGCTCACCGGACAGTAATTCACCCCTCCACTTT